Below, 14 T cell receptor beta chains from the same sample are listed, as sequenced in a study of T cell responses to AZD1222 COVID-19 vaccine. Clones were sequenced by immunoSEQ multiplex PCR, and TCRdb holds only the in-frame ones, with some missing. Among around 46,000 clones listed, about 91% were seen once. This specimen was peripheral blood, taken 28 days after the second AZD1222 dose. The source is an adult who received the AZD1222 COVID-19 vaccine.

The rearrangement joins TRBV19 to TRBJ1-1; 9 bases are a match to TRBD1. The CDR3 totals 13 residues. V lost 9 bases to trimming and J lost 1 base; unmatched junction nucleotides: 3. CDR1 LNHDA and CDR2 SQIVND come from the germline V gene (reference sequence). CDR3 sequence reads: CASQDRGNTEAFF. In DNA, the CDR3 is TGTGCCAGCCAGGACAGGGGGAACACTGAAGCTTTCTTT.

V and J are TRBV4-1 and TRBJ1-3, with D possibly matching TRBD1 (6 bases). Germline values: CDR1 MGHRA, CDR2 YSYEKL. The CDR3 runs to 18 residues. V was cut by 1 base and J by 0 bases, with 16 bases left in between. The CDR3 region has the DNA TGCGCCAGCAGCCAAGCTCTCGACAGGAGGCGCTCTGGAAACACCATATATTTT. This gives the protein CASSQALDRRRSGNTIYF.

V gene TRBV28 combines with J gene TRBJ1-1, with D unresolved. The CDR3 length is 13 residues. Between the trimmed V and J ends, which lost 7 bases and 0 bases, there was a span of 9 bases. Germline CDR1 MDHEN, CDR2 SYDVKM. CDR3 protein: CASTSNMNTEAFF. CDR3 in DNA: TGTGCCAGCACTTCGAACATGAACACTGAAGCTTTCTTT.

J is TRBJ2-1 and V is TRBV11-3; a possible D gene is TRBD2 (6 bases). Germline V CDR1 and CDR2: SGHNT, YENEEA. The CDR3 is 13 residues long. The germline V and J ends were trimmed by 5 bases and 8 bases, with 13 bases remaining between them. The CDR3 DNA is TGTGCCAGCAGCCCCGGGAGATGGGATGAGCAGTTCTTC. As protein: CASSPGRWDEQFF.

The chain recombines TRBV21-1 with TRBJ2-3; the tabulated D call, TRBD2, remains unverified against the DNA. TRBV21-1 represents a pseudogene. The CDR3 runs to 16 residues. The CDR3 DNA sequence: TGTGCCAGCACCCCGGGACTAGCGGGTCTCACAGATACGCAGTATTTT. Its translation: CASTPGLAGLTDTQYF.

The chain joins TRBV6-4 to TRBJ2-2; D may be TRBD1 or TRBD2 (5 bases each). The CDR3 extends over 15 amino acids. Germline V gene data show CDR1 as MRHNA and CDR2 as SNTAGT. The V and J ends lost 3 bases and 3 bases respectively, with 11 bases between them. In DNA form, the CDR3 reads TGTGCCAGCAGTGAGGGGCGTAGCGACACCGGGGAGCTGTTTTTT. This gives the protein CASSEGRSDTGELFF.

This chain connects TRBV24-1 to TRBJ2-3; D remains unclear. Looked up from germline, CDR1 is KGHDR and CDR2 is SFDVKD. The CDR3 spans 13 residues. V was pared by 2 bases and J by 4 bases, with 6 bases between. In nucleotides, the CDR3 is TGTGCCACCAGTGATTCTACATCAGATACGCAGTATTTT. It encodes CATSDSTSDTQYF.

The chain links TRBV5-6 to TRBJ2-1; 7 nucleotides align to TRBD2. CDR1 SGHDT and CDR2 YYEEEE come from the germline V gene. The CDR3 loop spans 15 amino acids. V trimming: 0 bases; J trimming: 3 bases; junction bases outside the gene matches: 3. CDR3 amino acids: CASSLVGLNYNEQFF. The CDR3 bases are TGTGCCAGCAGCTTGGTGGGACTAAACTACAATGAGCAGTTCTTC.

Here the CDR3 reads CASSHQGPQETQYF. CDR3 coding DNA: TGTGCCAGCAGCCATCAGGGTCCCCAAGAGACCCAGTACTTC. The chain combines TRBV7-2 with TRBJ2-5; D may be TRBD1 (5 bases). The V end lost 5 bases, the J end lost 1 base, and 11 bases lay between the germline ends. Germline loops: CDR1 SGHTA, CDR2 FQGNSA. CDR3 length: 14 amino acids.

The chain employs TRBV28 and TRBJ1-2, with 7 bases matching TRBD1. Germline CDR1 and CDR2: MDHEN and SYDVKM. Unmatched junction bases numbered 4, after V lost 4 bases and J lost 2 bases. CDR3 length: 14 amino acids. This CDR3 is CASSSTDRNYGYTF. CDR3 DNA: TGTGCCAGCAGTTCCACGGACAGGAACTATGGCTACACCTTC.

The V call is TRBV5-5, the J call TRBJ2-2, with TRBD2 identical over 11 bases. CDR1 SGHKS and CDR2 YYEKEE come from the germline V gene (reference sequence). This CDR3 contains 16 residues. The junction had 2 bases not matched to a gene; V was cut back by 3 bases and J by 1 base. CDR3 amino acids: CASSYGLAGNTGELFF. Here the CDR3 DNA reads TGTGCCAGCAGCTATGGACTAGCGGGGAACACCGGGGAGCTGTTTTTT. Full variable domain (missing parts from reference TRBV5-5 and TRBJ2-2): DAGVTQSPTHLIKTRGQQVTLRCSPISGHKSVSWYQQVLGQGPQFIFQYYEKEERGRGNFPDRFSARQFPNYSSELNVNALLLGDSALYLCASSYGLAGNTGELFFGEGSRLTVL.

The chain joins TRBV24-1 to TRBJ2-1; D gene uncertain. Trimming shortened V by 1 base and J by 0 bases, and 6 bases separated the two germline ends. Germline assignment: CDR1 KGHDR and CDR2 SFDVKD. The CDR3 length is 15 residues. Written as DNA, the CDR3 is TGTGCCACCAGTGATTTTGAGAGCTCCTACAATGAGCAGTTCTTC. As protein: CATSDFESSYNEQFF.

The chain couples TRBV6-1 to TRBJ1-1; D is unclear. V dropped 1 base and J dropped 4 bases, with 7 bases sitting between them. The length of the CDR3 is 13 residues. Germline values: CDR1 MNHNS, CDR2 SASEGT. The CDR3 region has the DNA TGTGCCAGCAGTGAAGTGCGGGGCACTGAAGCTTTCTTT. This sequence encodes CASSEVRGTEAFF.

This clone has only a few counts. The chain couples TRBV2 to TRBJ1-4; D is uncertain. This CDR3 comprises 13 residues. The germline V gene has CDR1 SNHLY and CDR2 FYNNEI. V lost 2 bases and J 7 bases, leaving 8 bases between the germline ends. CDR3 DNA sequence: TGTGCCAGCAGTGAAATGAAGAGTGAAAAACTGTTTTTT. This translates into CASSEMKSEKLFF.